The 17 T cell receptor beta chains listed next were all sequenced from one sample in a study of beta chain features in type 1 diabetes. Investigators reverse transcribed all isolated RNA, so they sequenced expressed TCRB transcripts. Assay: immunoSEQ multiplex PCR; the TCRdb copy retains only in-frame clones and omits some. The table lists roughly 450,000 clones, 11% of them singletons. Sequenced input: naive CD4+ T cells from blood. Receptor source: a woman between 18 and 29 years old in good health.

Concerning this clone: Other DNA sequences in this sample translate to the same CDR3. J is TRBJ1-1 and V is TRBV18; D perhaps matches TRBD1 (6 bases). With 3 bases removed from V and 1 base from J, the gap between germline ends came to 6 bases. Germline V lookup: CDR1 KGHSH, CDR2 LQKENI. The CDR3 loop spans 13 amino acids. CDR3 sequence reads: CASSPGQNTEAFF. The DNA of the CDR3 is TGTGCCAGCTCACCGGGACAGAACACTGAAGCTTTCTTT.

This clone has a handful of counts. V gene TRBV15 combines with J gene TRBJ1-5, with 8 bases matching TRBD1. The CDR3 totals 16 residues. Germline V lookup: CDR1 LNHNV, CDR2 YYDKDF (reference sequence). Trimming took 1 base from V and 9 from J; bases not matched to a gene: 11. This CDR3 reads CATSRADSTGERPQHF. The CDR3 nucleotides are TGTGCCACCAGCAGAGCCGACTCGACAGGGGAGCGGCCCCAGCATTTT.

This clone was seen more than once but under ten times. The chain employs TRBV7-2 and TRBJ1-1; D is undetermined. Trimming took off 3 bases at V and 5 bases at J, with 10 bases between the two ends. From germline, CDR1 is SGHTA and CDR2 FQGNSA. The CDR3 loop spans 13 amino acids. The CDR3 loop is CASSFRGRTEAFF. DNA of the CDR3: TGTGCCAGCAGCTTCCGCGGGCGGACTGAAGCTTTCTTT.

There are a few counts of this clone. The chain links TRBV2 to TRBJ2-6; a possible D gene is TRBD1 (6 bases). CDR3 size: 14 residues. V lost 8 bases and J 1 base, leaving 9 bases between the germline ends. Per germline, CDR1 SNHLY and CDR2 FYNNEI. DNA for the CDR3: TGTGCCAGCCGGACAGAGTCTGGGGCCAACGTCCTGACTTTC. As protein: CASRTESGANVLTF.

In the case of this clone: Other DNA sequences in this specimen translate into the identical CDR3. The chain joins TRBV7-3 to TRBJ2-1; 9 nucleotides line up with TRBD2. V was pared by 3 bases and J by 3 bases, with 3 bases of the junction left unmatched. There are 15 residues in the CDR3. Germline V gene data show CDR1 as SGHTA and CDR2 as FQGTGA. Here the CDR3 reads CASSFSGGSYNEQFF. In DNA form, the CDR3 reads TGTGCCAGCAGCTTTAGCGGGGGTAGCTACAATGAGCAGTTCTTC.

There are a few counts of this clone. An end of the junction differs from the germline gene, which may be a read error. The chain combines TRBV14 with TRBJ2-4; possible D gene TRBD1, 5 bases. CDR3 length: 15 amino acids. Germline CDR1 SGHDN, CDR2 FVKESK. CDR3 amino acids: CASSQGTLGLSVKHF. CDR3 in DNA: TGTGCCAGCAGCCAAGGAACCCTGGGGCTTTCCGTCAAGCACTTC. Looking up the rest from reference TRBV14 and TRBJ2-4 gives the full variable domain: EAGVTQFPSHSVIEKGQTVTLRCDPISGHDNLYWYRRVMGKEIKFLLHFVKESKQDESGMPNNRFLAERTGGTYSTLKVQPAELEDSGVYFCASSQGTLGLSVKHFGAGTRLSVL.

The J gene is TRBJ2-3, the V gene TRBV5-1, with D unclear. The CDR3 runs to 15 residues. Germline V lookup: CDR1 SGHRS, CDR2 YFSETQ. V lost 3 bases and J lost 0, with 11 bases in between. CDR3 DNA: TGCGCCAGCAGCTACGGAGTACGGAGCACAGATACGCAGTATTTT. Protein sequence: CASSYGVRSTDTQYF.

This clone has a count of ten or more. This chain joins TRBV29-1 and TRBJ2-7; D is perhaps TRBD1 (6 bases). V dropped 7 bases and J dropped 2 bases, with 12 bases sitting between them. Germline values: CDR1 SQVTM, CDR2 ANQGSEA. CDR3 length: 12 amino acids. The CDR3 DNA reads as TGCAGCGCAGGGGTTTCCACCTACGAGCAGTACTTC. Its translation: CSAGVSTYEQYF.

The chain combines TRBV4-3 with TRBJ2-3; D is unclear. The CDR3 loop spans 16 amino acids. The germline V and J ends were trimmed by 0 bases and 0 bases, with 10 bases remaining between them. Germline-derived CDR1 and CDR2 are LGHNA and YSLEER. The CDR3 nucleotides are TGCGCCAGCAGCCAAGATGGCCGGCTTAGCACAGATACGCAGTATTTT. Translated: CASSQDGRLSTDTQYF.

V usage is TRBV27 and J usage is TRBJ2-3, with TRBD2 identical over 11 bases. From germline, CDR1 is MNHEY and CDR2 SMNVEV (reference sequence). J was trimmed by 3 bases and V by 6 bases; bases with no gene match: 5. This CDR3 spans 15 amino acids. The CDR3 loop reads CASRVAGGRTDTQYF. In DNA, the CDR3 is TGTGCCAGCAGAGTAGCGGGAGGGAGGACAGATACGCAGTATTTT.

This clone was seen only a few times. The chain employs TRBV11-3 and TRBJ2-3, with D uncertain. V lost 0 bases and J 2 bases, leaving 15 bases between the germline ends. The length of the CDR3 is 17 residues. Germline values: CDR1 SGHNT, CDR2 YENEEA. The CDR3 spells CASSLDSFGVPTDTQYF. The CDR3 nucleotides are TGTGCCAGCAGCTTAGATTCGTTCGGAGTACCCACAGATACGCAGTATTTT.

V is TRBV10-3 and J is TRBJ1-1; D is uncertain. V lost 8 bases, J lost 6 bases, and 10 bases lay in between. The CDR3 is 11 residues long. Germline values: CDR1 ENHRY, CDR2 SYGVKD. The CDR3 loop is CAIEAHAEAFF. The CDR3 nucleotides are TGTGCCATCGAAGCGCACGCTGAAGCTTTCTTT.

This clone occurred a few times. CDR3 in amino acids: CASSLTGVPSPLHF. The CDR3 DNA follows: TGCGCCAGCAGTTTGACAGGGGTTCCTTCACCCCTCCACTTT. V usage is TRBV5-1 and J usage is TRBJ1-6, with 8 bases identical to TRBD1. After removal of 5 bases from V and 9 bases from J, the junction contained 7 bases not matched to a gene. The CDR3 spans 14 residues. CDR1 and CDR2 from the germline V gene are SGHRS and YFSETQ.

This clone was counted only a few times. DNA for the CDR3: TGTGCCAGCAGCGTATCCCGGACTAGCCGGAGCTCCTACAATGAGCAGTTCTTC. Protein product: CASSVSRTSRSSYNEQFF. The chain links TRBV9 to TRBJ2-1; 8 positions match TRBD2. Trimming took 1 base from V and 0 from J; bases not matched to a gene: 9. This CDR3 spans 18 amino acids. Germline V gene data show CDR1 as SGDLS and CDR2 as YYNGEE. Combining the CDR3 with reference TRBV9 and TRBJ2-1 gives the whole variable domain DSGVTQTPKHLITATGQRVTLRCSPRSGDLSVYWYQQSLDQGLQFLIQYYNGEERAKGNILERFSAQQFPDLHSELNLSSLELGDSALYFCASSVSRTSRSSYNEQFFGPGTRLTVL.

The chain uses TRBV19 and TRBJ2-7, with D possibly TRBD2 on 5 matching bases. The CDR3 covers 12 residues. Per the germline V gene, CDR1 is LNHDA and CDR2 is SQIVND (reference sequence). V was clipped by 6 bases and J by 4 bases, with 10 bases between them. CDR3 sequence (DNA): TGTGCCAGTAGCGGAGGCTCATACGAGCAGTACTTC. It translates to CASSGGSYEQYF. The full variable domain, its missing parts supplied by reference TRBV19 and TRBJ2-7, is DGGITQSPKYLFRKEGQNVTLSCEQNLNHDAMYWYRQDPGQGLRLIYYSQIVNDFQKGDIAEGYSVSREKKESFPLTVTSAQKNPTAFYLCASSGGSYEQYFGPGTRLTVT.

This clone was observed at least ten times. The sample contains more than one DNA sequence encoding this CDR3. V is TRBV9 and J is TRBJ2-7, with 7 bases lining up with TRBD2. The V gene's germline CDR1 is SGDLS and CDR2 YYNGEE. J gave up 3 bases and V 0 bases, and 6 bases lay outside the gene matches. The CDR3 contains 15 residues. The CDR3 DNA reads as TGTGCCAGCAGCGTAGCATCGGGAGGAAGCTACGAGCAGTACTTC. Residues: CASSVASGGSYEQYF.

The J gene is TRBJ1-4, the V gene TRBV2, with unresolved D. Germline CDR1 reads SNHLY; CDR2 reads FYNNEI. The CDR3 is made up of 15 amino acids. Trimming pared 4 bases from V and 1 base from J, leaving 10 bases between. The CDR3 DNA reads TGTGCCAGCAGTGCGGTCGGGTTAACTAATGAAAAACTGTTTTTT. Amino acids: CASSAVGLTNEKLFF.